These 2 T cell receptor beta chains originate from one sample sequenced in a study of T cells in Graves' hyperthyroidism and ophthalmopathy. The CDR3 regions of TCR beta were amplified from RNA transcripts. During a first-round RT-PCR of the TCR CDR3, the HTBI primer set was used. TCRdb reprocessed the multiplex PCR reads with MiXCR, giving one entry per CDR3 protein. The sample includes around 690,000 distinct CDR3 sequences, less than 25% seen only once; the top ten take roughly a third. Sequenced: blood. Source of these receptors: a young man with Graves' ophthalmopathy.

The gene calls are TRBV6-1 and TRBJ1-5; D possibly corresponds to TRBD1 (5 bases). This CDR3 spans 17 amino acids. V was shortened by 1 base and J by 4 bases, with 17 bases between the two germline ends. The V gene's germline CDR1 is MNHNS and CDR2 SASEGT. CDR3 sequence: CASSEEPGRGSNQPQHF. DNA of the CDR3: TGTGCCAGCAGTGAAGAGCCCGGGAGGGGCTCTAATCAGCCCCAGCATTTT.

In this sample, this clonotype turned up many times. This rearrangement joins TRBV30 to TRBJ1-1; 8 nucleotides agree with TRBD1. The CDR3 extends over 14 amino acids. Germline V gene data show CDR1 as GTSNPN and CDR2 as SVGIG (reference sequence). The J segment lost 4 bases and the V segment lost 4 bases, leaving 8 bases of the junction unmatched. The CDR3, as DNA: TGTGCCTGGACAGGGGGCTTATTGCGCACTGAAGCTTTCTTT. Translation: CAWTGGLLRTEAFF.